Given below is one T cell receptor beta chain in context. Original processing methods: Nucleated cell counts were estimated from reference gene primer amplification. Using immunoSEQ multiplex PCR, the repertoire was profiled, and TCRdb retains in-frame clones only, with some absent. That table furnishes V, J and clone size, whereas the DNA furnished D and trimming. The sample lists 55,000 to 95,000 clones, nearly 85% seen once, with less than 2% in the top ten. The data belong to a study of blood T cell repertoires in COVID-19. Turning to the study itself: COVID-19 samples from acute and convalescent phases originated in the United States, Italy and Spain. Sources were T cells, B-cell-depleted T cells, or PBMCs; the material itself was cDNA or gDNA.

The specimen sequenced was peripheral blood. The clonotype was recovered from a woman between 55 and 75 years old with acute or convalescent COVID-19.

CDR3 nucleotide sequence: TGTGCCAGCAGTTTAGCGGCAGGGGGTTCCTACGAGCAGTACTTC. This encodes CASSLAAGGSYEQYF. The chain combines TRBV28 with TRBJ2-7; 7 bases are a match to TRBD1. Germline V gives CDR1 MDHEN, CDR2 SYDVKM. V lost 2 bases, J lost 1 base, and 5 bases stayed unmatched. The CDR3 has 15 amino acids. Full variable domain (rest looked up from reference TRBV28 and TRBJ2-7): DVKVTQSSRYLVKRTGEKVFLECVQDMDHENMFWYRQDPGLGLRLIYFSYDVKMKEKGDIPEGYSVSREKKERFSLILESASTNQTSMYLCASSLAAGGSYEQYFGPGTRLTVT.